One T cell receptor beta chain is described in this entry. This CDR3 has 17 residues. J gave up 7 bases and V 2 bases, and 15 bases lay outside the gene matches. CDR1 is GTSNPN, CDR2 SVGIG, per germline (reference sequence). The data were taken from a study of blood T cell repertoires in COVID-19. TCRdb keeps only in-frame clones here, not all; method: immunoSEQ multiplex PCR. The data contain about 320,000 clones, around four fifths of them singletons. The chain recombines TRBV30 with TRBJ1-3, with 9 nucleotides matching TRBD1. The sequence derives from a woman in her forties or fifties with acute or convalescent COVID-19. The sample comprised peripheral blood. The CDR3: CAWSRGTGFADRNTIYF. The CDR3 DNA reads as TGTGCCTGGAGTCGTGGGACAGGGTTCGCTGATCGGAACACCATATATTTT.